A single sample is the source of the 20 T cell receptor beta chains below, sequenced in a study of cytomegalovirus exposure and HLA in healthy donors. The study ran its PCR with 60 Vbeta and 13 Jbeta primers. The table came from immunoSEQ multiplex PCR; TCRdb's copy has only in-frame clones and leaves some out. This table has around 140,000 clones, roughly 83% appearing once. The specimen sequenced was PBMCs. The receptors derive from a man between 40 and 49 years old in good health and CMV-seronegative.

The chain has TRBV5-1 and TRBJ2-7, with D possibly matching TRBD2 (6 bases). The CDR3 consists of 15 residues. Looked up from germline, CDR1 is SGHRS and CDR2 is YFSETQ. V lost 4 bases to trimming and J lost 6 bases, with 20 bases between them. CDR3 nucleotide sequence: TGCGCCAGCAGCGTGGACGGTACCGGGGGTCGCGAGCAGTACTTC. Translation gives CASSVDGTGGREQYF.

The chain recombines TRBV18 with TRBJ2-1, with a possible D match to TRBD1 (6 bases). Per germline, CDR1 KGHSH and CDR2 LQKENI. V was clipped by 3 bases and J by 0 bases, with 15 bases between them. The CDR3 length is 17 residues. The CDR3 sequence: CASSPRSGVSSYNEQFF. DNA for the CDR3: TGTGCCAGCTCACCGCGATCAGGGGTAAGCTCCTACAATGAGCAGTTCTTC.

V and J are TRBV15 and TRBJ2-1; D gene ambiguous. Germline V gene sequence: CDR1 LNHNV, CDR2 YYDKDF (reference sequence). This CDR3 contains 14 residues. The germline V and J ends were trimmed by 6 bases and 0 bases, with 9 bases remaining between them. The CDR3 nucleotides are TGTGCCACCAGAATCCGGAGCTCCTACAATGAGCAGTTCTTC. It yields the protein CATRIRSSYNEQFF.

The chain recombines TRBV9 with TRBJ2-4; 10 bases fit TRBD2. From germline, CDR1 is SGDLS and CDR2 YYNGEE. The CDR3 spans 18 residues. V shed 4 bases, J shed 2 bases, and the junction held 12 bases outside the gene matches. For the CDR3, the DNA is TGTGCCAGCAGCCCGGGGGGGAGCGGGGGGGCTACCAAAAACATTCAGTACTTC. Translated: CASSPGGSGGATKNIQYF.

The chain uses TRBV25-1 and TRBJ2-3, with D tentatively TRBD1 (5 bases). The germline CDR1 and CDR2 sequences are MGHDK and SYGVNS. The CDR3 runs to 13 residues. Trimming took 7 bases from V and 4 from J, leaving 12 bases between them. The CDR3 coding sequence is TGTGCCAGCAATTTTCAGGGTGCAGATACGCAGTATTTT. Its protein product is CASNFQGADTQYF.

The chain couples TRBV4-2 to TRBJ1-1; D is possibly TRBD1 (5 bases). The CDR3 contains 14 residues. Germline V gene sequence: CDR1 LGHNA, CDR2 YNFKEQ. V was pared by 0 bases and J by 9 bases, with 14 bases between. The CDR3: CASSQEPVYRQAFF. In DNA, the CDR3 is TGTGCCAGCAGCCAAGAGCCGGTTTACAGGCAAGCTTTCTTT.

This clone appeared a few times. CDR3 in DNA: TGCGCCTGCCTCGGGACAGGGGAGGGTGGAGAGCAGTACTTC. Its translation is CACLGTGEGGEQYF. The chain uses TRBV10-2 and TRBJ2-7, with TRBD1 identical over 10 bases. The junction had 14 bases not matched to a gene; V was cut back by 11 bases and J by 7 bases. The CDR3 totals 14 residues. The germline gives CDR1 WSHSY, CDR2 SAAADI.

This rearrangement joins TRBV4-1 to TRBJ1-2, with D tentatively TRBD1 (5 bases). This CDR3 region has 14 residues. Germline V gene sequence: CDR1 MGHRA, CDR2 YSYEKL. Trimming shortened V by 2 bases and J by 8 bases, and 15 bases separated the two germline ends. Here the CDR3 DNA reads TGCGCCAGCAGCCAACTTGGGCAGGGCTACGGCTACACCTTC. Protein sequence: CASSQLGQGYGYTF.

The chain uses TRBV27 and TRBJ2-1; 7 bases align to TRBD1. J lost 4 bases, V lost 6 bases, and 9 bases had no gene match. Germline CDR1 MNHEY, CDR2 SMNVEV (reference sequence). This CDR3 has 15 residues. CDR3 amino acids: CASSLTGESYNEQFF. Here the CDR3 DNA reads TGTGCCAGCAGCCTAACAGGGGAATCTTACAATGAGCAGTTCTTC.

The chain uses TRBV4-1 and TRBJ2-7, with 8 bases lining up with TRBD1. This CDR3 comprises 15 residues. Trimming removed 1 base from V and 0 bases from J; junction bases left unmatched: 2. CDR1 is MGHRA, CDR2 YSYEKL, per germline. The CDR3: CASSQVTGGSYEQYF. In DNA, the CDR3 is TGCGCCAGCAGCCAAGTTACAGGGGGCTCCTACGAGCAGTACTTC.

This chain uses TRBV2 with TRBJ2-1; 7 nucleotides match TRBD2. Losses at the gene ends were 9 bases for V and 6 bases for J; bases not matched to a gene: 11. Germline V gene data show CDR1 as SNHLY and CDR2 as FYNNEI. The CDR3 is made up of 14 amino acids. The CDR3 loop reads CASGTGTNFNEQFF. CDR3 sequence (DNA): TGTGCCAGTGGTACCGGGACTAATTTCAATGAGCAGTTCTTC.

The chain employs TRBV7-3 and TRBJ1-1; a weak D match, TRBD1 (5 bases). V was cut by 5 bases and J by 2 bases, with 9 bases left in between. Germline CDR1 reads SGHTA; CDR2 reads FQGTGA. This CDR3 has 13 residues. The CDR3: CASSLQENTEAFF. The CDR3 nucleotides are TGTGCCAGCAGCCTACAGGAAAACACTGAAGCTTTCTTT.

V gene TRBV4-1 combines with J gene TRBJ2-1; 8 bases fit TRBD2. The CDR3 totals 15 residues. Trimming removed 4 bases from V and 4 bases from J; junction bases left unmatched: 6. Germline values: CDR1 MGHRA, CDR2 YSYEKL. In DNA form, the CDR3 reads TGCGCCAGCAGCCCGAGCGGGGGAGAATACAATGAGCAGTTCTTC. It encodes CASSPSGGEYNEQFF.

This rearrangement joins TRBV27 to TRBJ2-7; 7 bases fit TRBD1. CDR3 length: 13 amino acids. J was trimmed by 6 bases and V by 3 bases; bases with no gene match: 5. Germline V gene sequence: CDR1 MNHEY, CDR2 SMNVEV (reference sequence). CDR3: CASSFSRGFEQYF. CDR3 nucleotide sequence: TGTGCCAGCAGTTTTTCCAGGGGGTTCGAGCAGTACTTC.

The sample holds one count of this clone. The chain recombines TRBV7-9 with TRBJ1-2, with a weak D call TRBD1 (5 bases). V lost 1 base to trimming and J lost 12 bases, with 18 bases between them. This CDR3 comprises 14 residues. Per germline, CDR1 SEHNR and CDR2 FQNEAQ (reference sequence). CDR3 residues: CASSLGTREGMHTF. The CDR3 DNA sequence: TGTGCCAGCAGCTTAGGAACCAGGGAGGGGATGCACACCTTC.

The chain employs TRBV13 and TRBJ2-3, with D possibly being TRBD2 (7 bases). Germline V CDR1 and CDR2: PRHDT, FYEKMQ (reference sequence). The CDR3 has 15 residues. The V end was cut by 5 bases, the J end by 7 bases, with 19 bases between. The CDR3 region is CASSQGKGEGNTQYF. CDR3 in DNA: TGTGCCAGCAGCCAGGGGAAAGGGGAGGGGAATACGCAGTATTTT.

J is TRBJ1-2 and V is TRBV27; D uncertain. This CDR3 is built from 14 residues. Germline lookup yields CDR1 MNHEY and CDR2 SMNVEV (reference sequence). V was shortened by 6 bases and J by 6 bases, with 17 bases between the two germline ends. Written as DNA, the CDR3 is TGTGCCAGCAGATCCAGACTGTATAAGGATGGCTACACCTTC. It codes for CASRSRLYKDGYTF.

V and J are TRBV11-1 and TRBJ2-7; 14 nucleotides align to TRBD2. The V segment lost 5 bases and the J segment 4 bases; nucleotides outside the gene matches: 7. The germline CDR1 and CDR2 sequences are SGHAT and FQDESV (reference sequence). The CDR3 covers 16 residues. Here the CDR3 DNA reads TGTGCCAGCAGCACAGGACTAGCGGGGGGAAGGTACGAGCAGTACTTC. This encodes CASSTGLAGGRYEQYF.

The chain recombines TRBV5-1 with TRBJ1-1, with a weak D call TRBD1 (6 bases). The length of the CDR3 is 14 residues. V was cut by 3 bases and J by 5 bases, with 14 bases left in between. Germline CDR1 reads SGHRS; CDR2 reads YFSETQ. The CDR3, as DNA: TGCGCCAGCAGCTCTGCAGGGGAGGGAACTGAAGCTTTCTTT. It encodes CASSSAGEGTEAFF.

The J gene is TRBJ2-3, the V gene TRBV6-6; 7 nucleotides match TRBD2. The CDR3 is 16 residues long. Germline V gives CDR1 MNHNY, CDR2 SVGAGI (reference sequence). V was clipped by 7 bases and J by 2 bases; unmatched bases: 12. CDR3 residues: CASTPGSGLVTDTQYF. In nucleotides, the CDR3 is TGTGCCAGCACCCCGGGGAGCGGACTAGTCACAGATACGCAGTATTTT.